One and the same sample provided the 32 T cell receptor beta chains below, sequenced in a study of OX40 agonist ivuxolimab in advanced cancers. Library generation was performed with the immunoSEQ multiplex PCR assay. The clones in this table, taken by TCRdb from immuneACCESS, are in-frame only. Not every clone is retained; where verified, under half of the shortfall comes from an unresolved V gene, and the cause of the rest is unknown. For this sample there are about 73,000 clones; around 90% appear just once. More than 0.45% of the sample belongs to the ten largest clones. Sequencing was performed on CD4+ or CD8+ T cells sorted from blood, taken in a trial of the OX40 agonist ivuxolimab. The receptors here all came from an adult with an advanced solid tumor such as melanoma, head and neck, liver or kidney cancer.

The chain carries TRBV4-1 and TRBJ2-5, with D perhaps assigned TRBD1 or TRBD2 (5 bases each). This CDR3 comprises 13 residues. V gave up 1 base and J gave up 7 bases, with 10 bases separating them. Germline CDR1 and CDR2: MGHRA and YSYEKL. CDR3 region: CASSQGVGGTQYF. CDR3 DNA sequence: TGCGCCAGCAGCCAAGGAGTTGGGGGGACCCAGTACTTC.

V is TRBV27 and J is TRBJ1-2; D is unresolved. CDR3 length: 14 residues. With 1 base removed from V and 4 bases from J, the gap between germline ends came to 10 bases. Germline CDR1 MNHEY, CDR2 SMNVEV (reference sequence). The CDR3 loop is CASSLYGSGYGYTF. CDR3 bases: TGTGCCAGCAGTTTATATGGGTCCGGCTATGGCTACACCTTC.

V is TRBV6-5 and J is TRBJ2-5; 7 bases fit TRBD2. V was clipped by 6 bases and J by 4 bases; unmatched bases: 11. The CDR3 extends over 15 amino acids. Germline V lookup: CDR1 MNHEY, CDR2 SVGAGI. CDR3 region: CASRSVQGGSETQYF. Written as DNA, the CDR3 is TGTGCCAGCAGGTCGGTGCAGGGAGGGTCAGAGACCCAGTACTTC.

The V and J genes are TRBV6-1 and TRBJ1-5, with D uncertain. Germline loops: CDR1 MNHNS, CDR2 SASEGT. CDR3 size: 14 residues. The V gene lost 4 bases and the J gene lost 5 bases, with 12 bases spanning the gap. The CDR3 protein is CASSAEPFYQPQHF. CDR3 DNA sequence: TGTGCCAGCAGTGCCGAACCGTTCTATCAGCCCCAGCATTTT.

The table lists this clone with a count of one. The chain joins TRBV7-2 to TRBJ2-5, with D perhaps matching TRBD2 (6 bases). CDR1 is SGHTA and CDR2 is FQGNSA in the germline V gene. The CDR3 extends over 14 amino acids. V lost 1 base and J 5 bases, leaving 11 bases between the germline ends. CDR3: CASSLETGAETQYF. DNA for the CDR3: TGTGCCAGCAGCTTAGAAACGGGAGCGGAGACCCAGTACTTC.

V usage is TRBV5-1 and J usage is TRBJ2-1; D is unclear. The ends were cut back, 0 bases at V and 1 base at J, with 8 bases in the middle. CDR1 is SGHRS and CDR2 is YFSETQ in the germline V gene. The CDR3 extends over 15 amino acids. CDR3 nucleotide sequence: TGCGCCAGCAGCTTGGAACGTACATCCTACAATGAGCAGTTCTTC. Encoded protein: CASSLERTSYNEQFF.

A single count supports this clone. The chain recombines TRBV19 with TRBJ2-5, with 9 positions matching TRBD1. This CDR3 contains 15 residues. Germline loops: CDR1 LNHDA, CDR2 SQIVND (reference sequence). The J segment lost 5 bases and the V segment lost 7 bases, leaving 11 bases of the junction unmatched. The CDR3: CASKGPGTGLETQYF. The DNA for the CDR3 is TGTGCCAGTAAGGGGCCCGGGACAGGGTTGGAGACCCAGTACTTC.

This clone was detected once. V is TRBV12-5 and J is TRBJ2-1, with 9 positions matching TRBD2. The CDR3 has 15 amino acids. Germline loops: CDR1 LGHNT, CDR2 FRNRAP. Germline trimming cut 1 base from V and 5 bases from J; bases unmatched to any gene: 3. The CDR3 here is CASGLGLADNNEQFF. The CDR3 DNA follows: TGTGCTAGTGGTTTGGGACTAGCGGACAACAATGAGCAGTTCTTC.

The chain links TRBV27 to TRBJ2-7, with D perhaps TRBD1 (5 bases). This CDR3 is built from 15 residues. Germline V gives CDR1 MNHEY, CDR2 SMNVEV (reference sequence). The germline V and J ends were trimmed by 2 bases and 2 bases, with 13 bases remaining between them. CDR3 DNA: TGTGCCAGCAGTTTAGGGGCCAGGGCCGCCTACGAGCAGTACTTC. Protein product: CASSLGARAAYEQYF.

The V and J genes are TRBV18 and TRBJ2-7, with 11 bases that match TRBD1. The CDR3 consists of 14 residues. Per the germline V gene, CDR1 is KGHSH and CDR2 is LQKENI. V lost 7 bases to trimming and J lost 3 bases; unmatched junction nucleotides: 5. This CDR3 is CASFSGTGGYEQYF. CDR3 DNA: TGTGCCAGCTTTTCCGGGACAGGGGGCTACGAGCAGTACTTC.

This chain uses TRBV11-2 with TRBJ1-4; 7 positions agree with TRBD1. The CDR3 is 15 residues long. J lost 3 bases, V lost 5 bases, and 6 bases had no gene match. CDR1 and CDR2 (germline): SGHAT, FQNNGV. The CDR3 bases are TGTGCCAGCAGCCGTACAGGGGCGGCTAATGAAAAACTGTTTTTT. It translates to CASSRTGAANEKLFF.

Comment on this clone: An end of the junction does not agree with germline; a read error may underlie this. The same CDR3 also results from other DNA sequences found in this sample. The chain employs TRBV19 and TRBJ2-2; TRBD1 matches at 8 bases. Germline CDR1 and CDR2: LNHDA and SQIVND (reference sequence). The CDR3 loop spans 15 amino acids. The CDR3 DNA follows: TGTGCCAGTAGCCCGGGACAGGAGTACACCGGGGAACTGTTTTTT. This encodes CASSPGQEYTGELFF.

The rearrangement links TRBV2 to TRBJ2-5, with a possible D match to TRBD1 (6 bases). The CDR3 has 14 amino acids. The germline V and J ends were trimmed by 4 bases and 3 bases, with 12 bases remaining between them. Germline V lookup: CDR1 SNHLY, CDR2 FYNNEI. CDR3 nucleotides: TGTGCCAGCAGTGCCCGGGACAACGAAGAGACCCAGTACTTC. Translated, it gives CASSARDNEETQYF.

This sequence joins TRBV14 and TRBJ2-1; 8 bases map to TRBD2. Germline V lookup: CDR1 SGHDN, CDR2 FVKESK. The CDR3 spans 16 residues. The junction had 7 bases not matched to a gene; V was cut back by 6 bases and J by 0 bases. This CDR3 is CASRPLSGGSYNEQFF. The CDR3, as DNA: TGTGCCAGCAGGCCCTTGAGCGGGGGCTCCTACAATGAGCAGTTCTTC.

CDR3 sequence reads: CASSLTGASSEAFF. In nucleotides, the CDR3 is TGTGCCAGCAGCTTAACAGGGGCAAGTTCTGAAGCTTTCTTT. The rearrangement links TRBV11-3 to TRBJ1-1; TRBD1 matches 7 bases. The trim removed 2 bases at V and 6 bases at J, leaving 6 bases unmatched. This CDR3 has 14 residues. The germline V gene encodes CDR1 SGHNT and CDR2 YENEEA.

The chain has TRBV7-3 and TRBJ1-2; D is unclear. This CDR3 is built from 13 residues. CDR1 is SGHTA and CDR2 is FQGTGA in the germline V gene. The ends were cut back, 3 bases at V and 4 bases at J, with 9 bases in the middle. The CDR3 region has the DNA TGTGCCAGCAGCTTCAAGGGCACCTATGGCTACACCTTC. Protein: CASSFKGTYGYTF.

The genes are TRBV4-3 and TRBJ2-5; D is tentatively TRBD1 or TRBD2 (5 bases each). The CDR3 spans 14 residues. CDR1 LGHNA and CDR2 YSLEER come from the germline V gene. V shed 3 bases and J shed 4 bases, with 12 bases lying between them. This CDR3 reads CASSQQGVGETQYF. CDR3 in DNA: TGCGCCAGCAGCCAGCAGGGAGTGGGAGAGACCCAGTACTTC.

The gene calls are TRBV27 and TRBJ2-1; 7 bases line up with TRBD1. After removal of 7 bases from V and 5 bases from J, the junction contained 8 bases not matched to a gene. CDR1 and CDR2 (germline): MNHEY, SMNVEV (reference sequence). The CDR3 is 14 amino acids. Written as DNA, the CDR3 is TGTGCCAGCACCAGACAGGGTTCGCACAATGAGCAGTTCTTC. Translation gives CASTRQGSHNEQFF.

The chain recombines TRBV5-1 with TRBJ2-7; TRBD1 matches at 8 bases. The J segment lost 4 bases and the V segment lost 4 bases, leaving 7 bases of the junction unmatched. Germline-derived CDR1 and CDR2 are SGHRS and YFSETQ. This CDR3 region has 14 residues. CDR3 in DNA: TGCGCCAGCAGCGAGGGACAGGCCATTTACGAGCAGTACTTC. The encoded protein is CASSEGQAIYEQYF.

The chain joins TRBV27 to TRBJ2-7; 8 positions match TRBD1. This CDR3 has 13 amino acids. Looked up from germline, CDR1 is MNHEY and CDR2 is SMNVEV (reference sequence). The J segment lost 2 bases and the V segment lost 5 bases, leaving 2 bases of the junction unmatched. The CDR3 is CASSGQGPYEQYF. In DNA, the CDR3 is TGTGCCAGCAGTGGACAGGGTCCCTACGAGCAGTACTTC.

The V gene is TRBV28, the J gene TRBJ2-7; weak D call: TRBD1 (5 bases). Germline V lookup: CDR1 MDHEN, CDR2 SYDVKM. The CDR3 totals 16 residues. V shed 4 bases and J shed 3 bases, with 19 bases lying between them. For the CDR3, the DNA is TGTGCCAGCAGTTCAATCGCCCTAGGACAACACTACGAGCAGTACTTC. Residues: CASSSIALGQHYEQYF.

V and J are TRBV9 and TRBJ2-7; D call uncertain. CDR1 SGDLS and CDR2 YYNGEE come from the germline V gene. Trimming shortened V by 0 bases and J by 3 bases, and 16 bases separated the two germline ends. The CDR3 totals 16 residues. CDR3 DNA sequence: TGTGCCAGCAGCGTAGGATCGAGGCGTGGATTCTACGAGCAGTACTTC. This codes for CASSVGSRRGFYEQYF.

This sequence joins TRBV5-6 and TRBJ1-1; D call uncertain. V lost 0 bases to trimming and J lost 1 base, with 4 bases between them. Germline V gene data show CDR1 as SGHDT and CDR2 as YYEEEE. The length of the CDR3 is 13 residues. The CDR3, as DNA: TGTGCCAGCAGCTTGGCTCGGAACACTGAAGCTTTCTTT. Residues: CASSLARNTEAFF. The whole variable domain, remainder taken from reference TRBV5-6 and TRBJ1-1, is DAGVTQSPTHLIKTRGQQVTLRCSPKSGHDTVSWYQQALGQGPQFIFQYYEEEERQRGNFPDRFSGHQFPNYSSELNVNALLLGDSALYLCASSLARNTEAFFGQGTRLTVV.

The chain carries TRBV7-2 and TRBJ2-2; no clear D. In germline, CDR1 is SGHTA, CDR2 FQGNSA. Trimming pared 7 bases from V and 7 bases from J, leaving 10 bases between. The CDR3 covers 12 residues. In nucleotides, the CDR3 is TGTGCCAGCACCGTCGTGGGCGGGGAGCTGTTTTTT. Its protein is CASTVVGGELFF. The variable domain in full, with the rest retrieved from reference TRBV7-2 and TRBJ2-2, is GAGVSQSPSNKVTEKGKDVELRCDPISGHTALYWYRQSLGQGLEFLIYFQGNSAPDKSGLPSDRFSAERTGGSVSTLTIQRTQQEDSAVYLCASTVVGGELFFGEGSRLTVL.

This chain links TRBV5-1 with TRBJ1-6; 10 nucleotides line up with TRBD1. Germline assignment: CDR1 SGHRS and CDR2 YFSETQ. The ends lost 3 bases at V and 7 bases at J; junction bases unmatched: 10. The CDR3 length is 17 residues. The CDR3 bases are TGCGCCAGCAGCTCCGATCCGACAGGGGGCGCAAATTCACCCCTCCACTTT. This translates into CASSSDPTGGANSPLHF.

The CDR3, as DNA: TGTGCCAGCAGCGTAGGACTAGCGGGAGAAGGGCTGGAGACCCAGTACTTC. Its translation is CASSVGLAGEGLETQYF. The genes are TRBV9 and TRBJ2-5, with 12 bases aligning to TRBD2. CDR3 size: 17 residues. The J segment lost 5 bases and the V segment lost 0 bases, leaving 8 bases of the junction unmatched. Germline CDR1 is SGDLS and CDR2 is YYNGEE.

This clone was recorded only once. V usage is TRBV7-3 and J usage is TRBJ2-2, with 7 nucleotides matching TRBD2. Trimming took 3 bases from V and 7 from J; bases not matched to a gene: 8. Germline V gives CDR1 SGHTA, CDR2 FQGTGA. The CDR3 covers 15 residues. CDR3 in DNA: TGTGCCAGCAGCTTCGGAGGGAGGGCCGTCGGGGAGCTGTTTTTT. This encodes CASSFGGRAVGELFF.

V and J are TRBV28 and TRBJ2-1; 8 bases match TRBD1. The junction had 7 bases not matched to a gene; V was cut back by 3 bases and J by 9 bases. This CDR3 region has 14 residues. Germline assignment: CDR1 MDHEN and CDR2 SYDVKM. The CDR3 spells CASSFPGGLIEQFF. In DNA, the CDR3 is TGTGCCAGCAGTTTTCCAGGGGGCTTAATTGAGCAGTTCTTC.

The rearrangement links TRBV9 to TRBJ2-5, with 13 bases fitting TRBD2. The CDR3 has 17 residues. After removal of 0 bases from V and 4 bases from J, the junction contained 6 bases not matched to a gene. Germline V gene sequence: CDR1 SGDLS, CDR2 YYNGEE. For the CDR3, the DNA is TGTGCCAGCAGCGTAGGACTAGCGGGAGGAGTGGGAGAGACCCAGTACTTC. This codes for CASSVGLAGGVGETQYF.

This chain links TRBV9 with TRBJ1-2; D might be TRBD1 (6 bases). V gave up 1 base and J gave up 8 bases, with 18 bases separating them. Per the germline V gene, CDR1 is SGDLS and CDR2 is YYNGEE. This CDR3 contains 15 residues. The DNA of the CDR3 is TGTGCCAGCAGCGTATCCCCCGGGAGGGGACACGGCTACACCTTC. Translated, it gives CASSVSPGRGHGYTF.

V usage is TRBV7-2 and J usage is TRBJ1-3; D unclear. The germline gives CDR1 SGHTA, CDR2 FQGNSA. Trimming took 4 bases from V and 0 from J, leaving 13 bases between them. This CDR3 is 16 amino acids long. CDR3 residues: CASSSDLRLSGNTIYF. CDR3 in DNA: TGTGCCAGCAGCTCAGACCTGCGCCTCTCTGGAAACACCATATATTTT.

The genes are TRBV28 and TRBJ1-3; D is unresolved. This CDR3 comprises 11 residues. V was shortened by 6 bases and J by 9 bases, with 9 bases between the two germline ends. Germline lookup yields CDR1 MDHEN and CDR2 SYDVKM. This CDR3 is CASSSGVTIYF. As DNA, the CDR3 is TGTGCCAGCAGCTCTGGGGTCACCATATATTTT.